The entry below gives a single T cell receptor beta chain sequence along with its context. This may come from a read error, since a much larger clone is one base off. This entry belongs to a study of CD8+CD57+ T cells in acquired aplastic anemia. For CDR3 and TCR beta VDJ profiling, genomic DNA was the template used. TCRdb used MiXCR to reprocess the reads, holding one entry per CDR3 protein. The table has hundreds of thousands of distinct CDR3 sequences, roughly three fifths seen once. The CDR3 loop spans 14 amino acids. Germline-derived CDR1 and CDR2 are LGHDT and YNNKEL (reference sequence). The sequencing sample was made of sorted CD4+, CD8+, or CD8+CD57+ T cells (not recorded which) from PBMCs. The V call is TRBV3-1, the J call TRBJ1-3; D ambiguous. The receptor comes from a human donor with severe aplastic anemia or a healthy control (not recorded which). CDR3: CASGQRTLGNTIYF. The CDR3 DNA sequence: TGTGCCAGCGGCCAACGGACCTTGGGAAACACCATATATTTT.